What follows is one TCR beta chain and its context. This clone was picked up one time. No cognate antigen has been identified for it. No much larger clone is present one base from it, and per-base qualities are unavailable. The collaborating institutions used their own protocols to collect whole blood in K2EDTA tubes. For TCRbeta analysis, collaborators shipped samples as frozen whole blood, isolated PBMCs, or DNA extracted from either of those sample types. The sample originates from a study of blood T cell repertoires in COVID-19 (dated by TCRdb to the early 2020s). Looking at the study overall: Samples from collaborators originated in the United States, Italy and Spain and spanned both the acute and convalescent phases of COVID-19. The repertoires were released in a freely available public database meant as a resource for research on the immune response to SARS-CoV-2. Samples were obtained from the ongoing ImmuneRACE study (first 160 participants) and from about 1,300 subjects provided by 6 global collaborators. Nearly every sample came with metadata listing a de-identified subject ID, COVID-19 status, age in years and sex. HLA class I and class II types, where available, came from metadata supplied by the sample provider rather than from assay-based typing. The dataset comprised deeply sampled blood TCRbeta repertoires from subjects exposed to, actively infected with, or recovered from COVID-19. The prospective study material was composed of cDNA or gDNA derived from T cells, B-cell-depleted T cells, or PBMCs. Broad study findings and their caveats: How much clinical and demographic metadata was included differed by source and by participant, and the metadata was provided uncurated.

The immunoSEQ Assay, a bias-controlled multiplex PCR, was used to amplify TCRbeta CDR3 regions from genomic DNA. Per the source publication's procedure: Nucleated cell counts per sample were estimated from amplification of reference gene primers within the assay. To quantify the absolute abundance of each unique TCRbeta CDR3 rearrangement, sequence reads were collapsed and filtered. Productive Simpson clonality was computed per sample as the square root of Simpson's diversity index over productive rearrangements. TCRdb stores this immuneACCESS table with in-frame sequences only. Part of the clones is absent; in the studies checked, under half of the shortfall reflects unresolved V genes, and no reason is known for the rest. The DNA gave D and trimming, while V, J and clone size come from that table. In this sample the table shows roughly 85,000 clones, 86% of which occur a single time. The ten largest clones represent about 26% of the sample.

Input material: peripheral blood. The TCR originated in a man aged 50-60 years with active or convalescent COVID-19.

This receptor has the CDR3 CASSLGDSGSGNTIYF. The DNA sequence follows: TGCGCCAGCAGCTTGGGCGACAGTGGCTCTGGAAACACCATATATTTT. Recombination joined TRBV5-1 with TRBJ1-3; the D gene is possibly TRBD1, with 5 bases matching. The V and J ends are trimmed by 0 bases and 0 bases, leaving 10 bases between them. CDR1 and CDR2 (SGHRS, YFSETQ) derive from the germline V gene. CDR3 length: 16 amino acids, cysteine to phenylalanine. Just the 48-base CDR3 DNA is kept, in frame starting at base 1.